Below are 11 T cell receptor beta chains sequenced from a single sample in a study of human T cells and chemical hapten exposure. Each CDR3 protein gets one entry after TCRdb re-called the RACE reads with MiXCR. Of about 15,000 distinct CDR3 sequences in the sample, about 17% were seen once. Time point noted: patch test 1, 2 weeks after DPC sensitization. Stated treatment: therapeutic diphenylcyclopropenone sensitization with weekly scalp DPC. Sequences were derived from whole blood, sampled in connection with sensitization to the hapten diphenylcyclopropenone (DPC). The receptors were gathered from a woman in her 30s with alopecia areata. Some clones in this sample may be carry-over from other donors' samples.

At least ten counts were recorded for this clonotype. This sequence joins TRBV18 and TRBJ2-7; no definite D call. The CDR3 is 13 amino acids. Between the trimmed V and J ends, which lost 8 bases and 2 bases, there was a span of 13 bases. Germline CDR1 and CDR2: KGHSH and LQKENI. The CDR3 reads CASRGTETYEQYV. The CDR3 bases are TGTGCCAGCCGAGGAACTGAGACCTACGAGCAGTACGTC.

The chain couples TRBV7-3 to TRBJ2-2, with D perhaps matching TRBD1 (5 bases). Germline V gene sequence: CDR1 SGHTA, CDR2 FQGTGA. The length of the CDR3 is 14 residues. Trimming left V 6 bases short and J 0 bases short, with 8 bases between. CDR3 sequence: CASRSRANTGELFF. CDR3 nucleotide sequence: TGTGCCAGCAGATCCAGGGCGAACACCGGGGAGCTGTTTTTT.

This clonotype counts as medium-sized. The rearrangement links TRBV18 to TRBJ1-4; TRBD1 matches at 10 bases. V lost 5 bases and J lost 5; bases outside the gene matches: 5. Germline V lookup: CDR1 KGHSH, CDR2 LQKENI. The CDR3 sequence is 15 residues long. CDR3 nucleotide sequence: TGTGCCAGCTCAACCAGACAGGGGGCCAATGAAAAACTGTTTTTT. Translated: CASSTRQGANEKLFF.

This clonotype has only a few counts. This chain's CDR3 is CSVEYYGKTDTQYF. Here the CDR3 DNA reads TGCAGCGTTGAATACTATGGGAAAACAGATACGCAGTATTTT. V usage is TRBV29-1 and J usage is TRBJ2-3; no definite D call. With 2 bases removed from V and 3 bases from J, the gap between germline ends came to 12 bases. The CDR3 length is 14 residues. Germline V gene data show CDR1 as SQVTM and CDR2 as ANQGSEA.

The table lists this clonotype with many counts. The V call is TRBV11-2, the J call TRBJ2-3; maybe TRBD2 (6 bases). The CDR3 consists of 14 residues. Deletions cut 7 bases from V and 3 bases from J, with 14 bases between. Germline V gene sequence: CDR1 SGHAT, CDR2 FQNNGV. The CDR3 DNA reads TGTGCCAGCACCATTAGCGGATCAACAGATACGCAGTATTTT. Its protein is CASTISGSTDTQYF.

The rearrangement uses TRBV18 and TRBJ2-7; weak D call: TRBD1 (6 bases). Germline V gene sequence: CDR1 KGHSH, CDR2 LQKENI. With 2 bases removed from V and 0 bases from J, the gap between germline ends came to 14 bases. The CDR3 is 16 amino acids. The CDR3 DNA sequence: TGTGCCAGCTCACCAATTTCAGGGGCTTCCTCCTACGAGCAGTACGTC. It is translated as CASSPISGASSYEQYV.

Relative to its sample, this clonotype is medium-sized. The chain combines TRBV28 with TRBJ2-1, with D perhaps matching TRBD1 or TRBD2 (5 bases each). The CDR3 has 11 residues. Germline values: CDR1 MDHEN, CDR2 SYDVKM. Trimming pared 6 bases from V and 9 bases from J, leaving 9 bases between. The CDR3 nucleotides are TGTGCCAGCAGGGGAGACAGTGAGCAGTTCTTC. This gives the protein CASRGDSEQFF.

This chain uses TRBV19 with TRBJ1-1; D uncertain. The germline CDR1 and CDR2 sequences are LNHDA and SQIVND (reference sequence). The CDR3 totals 15 residues. V gave up 7 bases and J gave up 0 bases, with 15 bases separating them. The DNA for the CDR3 is TGTGCCAGTACGGCCCGCACCTATATGAACACTGAAGCTTTCTTT. Protein sequence: CASTARTYMNTEAFF. Based on the CDR3 plus reference TRBV19 and TRBJ1-1, the full variable domain is DGGITQSPKYLFRKEGQNVTLSCEQNLNHDAMYWYRQDPGQGLRLIYYSQIVNDFQKGDIAEGYSVSREKKESFPLTVTSAQKNPTAFYLCASTARTYMNTEAFFGQGTRLTVV.

In its sample, this clonotype ranks as medium-sized. The chain couples TRBV20-1 to TRBJ2-1; TRBD2 is a possible D gene (6 bases). The CDR3 sequence is 14 residues long. Germline CDR1 reads DFQATT; CDR2 reads SNEGSKA (reference sequence). V was pared by 6 bases and J by 8 bases, with 20 bases between. Written as DNA, the CDR3 is TGCAGTGCCTCACACCCGACTAGGGACTATGAGCAGTTCTTC. It is translated as CSASHPTRDYEQFF.

J is TRBJ2-7 and V is TRBV29-1; 7 bases match TRBD1. V lost 4 bases, J lost 1 base, and 1 base stayed unmatched. The V gene's germline CDR1 is SQVTM and CDR2 ANQGSEA. The CDR3 has 12 residues. This CDR3 reads CSVVQGSYEQYF. CDR3 coding DNA: TGCAGCGTTGTACAGGGGTCCTACGAGCAGTACTTC.

This clonotype was observed at least ten times. The rearrangement uses TRBV6-5 and TRBJ1-5; 7 nucleotides line up with TRBD1. V gave up 0 bases and J gave up 4 bases; unmatched junction bases: 3. The CDR3 is made up of 15 amino acids. The germline V gene encodes CDR1 MNHEY and CDR2 SVGAGI. For the CDR3, the DNA is TGTGCCAGCAGTTACTCAACAGGGGTTAATCAGCCCCAGCATTTT. It is translated as CASSYSTGVNQPQHF.